Listed here are 24 T cell receptor beta chains from one sample, sequenced in a study of beta chain features in type 1 diabetes. Reverse transcribing all isolated RNA meant expressed TCRB transcripts were sequenced. The protocol was immunoSEQ multiplex PCR, while the TCRdb copy is restricted to in-frame clones and leaves out a portion. The table shows about 180,000 clones, with about 13% occurring only once. Sequencing was carried out using central memory CD4+ T cells from blood. Receptor source: a woman aged 18-35 years in good health.

This clone was counted a few times. The chain links TRBV7-2 to TRBJ2-1; 8 positions agree with TRBD2. CDR1 and CDR2 from the germline V gene are SGHTA and FQGNSA. Trimming removed 8 bases from V and 6 bases from J; junction bases left unmatched: 9. This CDR3 is 14 amino acids long. The CDR3 DNA reads TGTGCCAGCGGTATTAGCGGGACGGGCAATGAGCAGTTCTTC. Its protein is CASGISGTGNEQFF.

This clone was counted only a few times. The chain carries TRBV5-4 and TRBJ2-5, with a tentative D call TRBD2 (5 bases). Trimming removed 7 bases at V and 1 base at J, with 11 bases between. Germline assignment: CDR1 SGHNT and CDR2 YYREEE (reference sequence). The CDR3 spans 13 residues. The CDR3 sequence is CASGSTTQETQYF. The CDR3 DNA is TGTGCCAGCGGGAGCACTACCCAAGAGACCCAGTACTTC.

The genes are TRBV4-1 and TRBJ2-3; TRBD2 agrees at 9 bases. The junction had 6 bases not matched to a gene; V was cut back by 0 bases and J by 5 bases. The CDR3 runs 16 residues. CDR1 is MGHRA and CDR2 is YSYEKL in the germline V gene. The CDR3 spells CASSQEGGRGKDTQYF. The DNA of the CDR3 is TGCGCCAGCAGCCAAGAAGGCGGGAGGGGAAAAGATACGCAGTATTTT.

This clone has only a few counts. V and J are TRBV18 and TRBJ2-7; 7 bases agree with TRBD2. The V gene's germline CDR1 is KGHSH and CDR2 LQKENI. Trimming at V came to 0 bases and at J to 1 base, leaving 3 bases not matched to a gene. The length of the CDR3 is 15 residues. CDR3 loop: CASSPPLAESYEQYF. The CDR3 bases are TGTGCCAGCTCACCACCTCTAGCGGAGTCCTACGAGCAGTACTTC.

The CDR3 DNA is TGCAGCGTTGTTTCGGGAGACGAGACCCAGTACTTC. Amino acid sequence: CSVVSGDETQYF. The J gene is TRBJ2-5, the V gene TRBV29-1; perhaps TRBD2 as D (6 bases). Trimming took 4 bases from V and 5 from J, leaving 11 bases between them. The V gene's germline CDR1 is SQVTM and CDR2 ANQGSEA. The CDR3 totals 12 residues.

This clone was counted only a few times. CDR3 nucleotides: TGTGCCAGCAGCTTTACCGGGACAGGGAGCAGCAATCAGCCCCAGCATTTT. The encoded protein is CASSFTGTGSSNQPQHF. The genes are TRBV7-9 and TRBJ1-5, with 9 bases fitting TRBD1. After removal of 3 bases from V and 1 base from J, the junction contained 7 bases not matched to a gene. The CDR3 runs to 17 residues. The germline CDR1 and CDR2 sequences are SEHNR and FQNEAQ (reference sequence).

This clone was counted a few times. This sequence joins TRBV6-1 and TRBJ2-6, with D perhaps TRBD1 (6 bases). CDR1 and CDR2 from the germline V gene are MNHNS and SASEGT. The CDR3 has 14 amino acids. Trimming took off 8 bases at V and 4 bases at J, with 12 bases between the two ends. The DNA of the CDR3 is TGTGCCAGCTTCACAGGGAACGGGGCCAACGTCCTGACTTTC. Encoded protein: CASFTGNGANVLTF.

This clone was seen repeatedly, ten times or more. This rearrangement joins TRBV6-5 to TRBJ2-4, with D possibly TRBD1 on 7 matching bases. Trimming left V 5 bases short and J 0 bases short, with 11 bases between. The length of the CDR3 is 15 residues. Germline CDR1 is MNHEY and CDR2 is SVGAGI. CDR3 nucleotides: TGTGCCAGCAGTCCCAGGGGGGTAGCCAAAAACATTCAGTACTTC. This encodes CASSPRGVAKNIQYF.

There are a few counts of this clone. The rearrangement uses TRBV4-1 and TRBJ2-1, with D uncertain. CDR1 and CDR2 from the germline V gene are MGHRA and YSYEKL. The CDR3 runs 15 residues. V was trimmed by 0 bases and J by 4 bases, leaving 10 bases between them. The CDR3 DNA follows: TGCGCCAGCAGCCAAGATCGGGTGCTGTACAATGAGCAGTTCTTC. As protein: CASSQDRVLYNEQFF.

CDR3 coding DNA: TGCGCCAGCTCCCTGAGCCAATACGAGCAGTACTTC. Residues: CASSLSQYEQYF. The chain combines TRBV5-1 with TRBJ2-7, with D hard to call. The V and J ends lost 7 bases and 4 bases respectively, with 12 bases between them. Germline V gives CDR1 SGHRS, CDR2 YFSETQ. The CDR3 is made up of 12 amino acids.

Only a few counts were recorded for this clone. This chain joins TRBV2 and TRBJ2-2, with D possibly matching TRBD2 (6 bases). Germline lookup yields CDR1 SNHLY and CDR2 FYNNEI. CDR3 length: 15 amino acids. V lost 6 bases and J 6 bases, leaving 17 bases between the germline ends. The CDR3 sequence: CASRRGGSTAGELFF. The CDR3 DNA reads TGTGCCAGCAGAAGGGGAGGATCCACAGCCGGGGAGCTGTTTTTT.

This clone was detected a few times. This sequence joins TRBV30 and TRBJ2-2, with D unresolved. The CDR3 loop spans 13 amino acids. The germline CDR1 and CDR2 sequences are GTSNPN and SVGIG (reference sequence). Deletions cut 1 base from V and 4 bases from J, with 7 bases between. The CDR3 DNA reads TGTGCCTGGAGTGGGCAGCGCACCGGGGAGCTGTTTTTT. Translating it yields CAWSGQRTGELFF.

This clone was seen many times. The J gene is TRBJ1-5, the V gene TRBV28; D is possibly TRBD1 (6 bases). V dropped 5 bases and J dropped 4 bases, with 18 bases sitting between them. The CDR3 sequence is 16 residues long. Per the germline V gene, CDR1 is MDHEN and CDR2 is SYDVKM. The CDR3 is CASSIPPGGANQPQHF. CDR3 coding DNA: TGTGCCAGCAGTATACCCCCGGGGGGCGCGAATCAGCCCCAGCATTTT.

This chain uses TRBV18 with TRBJ2-1; 7 bases map to TRBD2. The CDR3 runs to 14 residues. The germline CDR1 and CDR2 sequences are KGHSH and LQKENI. J was trimmed by 9 bases and V by 0 bases; bases with no gene match: 5. The CDR3 region has the DNA TGTGCCAGCTCACCACCAATGGCGGGAGTTGAGCAGTTCTTC. This gives the protein CASSPPMAGVEQFF.

In DNA, the CDR3 is TGTGCCAGCAGCATGAGGGCAGATACGCAGTATTTT. Translated: CASSMRADTQYF. V gene TRBV7-2 combines with J gene TRBJ2-3; tentatively, D is TRBD2 (5 bases). The CDR3 spans 12 residues. The germline CDR1 and CDR2 sequences are SGHTA and FQGNSA. The ends were cut back, 5 bases at V and 4 bases at J, with 7 bases in the middle.

V and J are TRBV2 and TRBJ2-2; TRBD1 agrees at 9 bases. J lost 0 bases, V lost 5 bases, and 1 base had no gene match. Germline values: CDR1 SNHLY, CDR2 FYNNEI. This CDR3 region has 15 residues. CDR3 protein: CASSRQGANTGELFF. CDR3 DNA: TGTGCCAGCAGTCGACAGGGGGCGAACACCGGGGAGCTGTTTTTT.

The rearrangement joins TRBV27 to TRBJ1-5; perhaps TRBD1 as D (6 bases). CDR3 size: 15 residues. Per germline, CDR1 MNHEY and CDR2 SMNVEV (reference sequence). Trimming pared 6 bases from V and 3 bases from J, leaving 15 bases between. In DNA, the CDR3 is TGTGCCAGCAGAAAGGACAGTGGTTACAATCAGCCCCAGCATTTT. It translates to CASRKDSGYNQPQHF.

This clone was found many times. The chain recombines TRBV14 with TRBJ2-1; 10 bases line up with TRBD1. The germline gives CDR1 SGHDN, CDR2 FVKESK. V trimming: 2 bases; J trimming: 3 bases; junction bases outside the gene matches: 7. CDR3 length: 17 amino acids. The DNA of the CDR3 is TGTGCCAGCAGCCAATACGACAGGGGGCTCAACTACAATGAGCAGTTCTTC. It yields the protein CASSQYDRGLNYNEQFF.

This clone was counted many times. The chain combines TRBV27 with TRBJ2-4; 7 bases are shared with TRBD1. With V trimmed by 7 bases and J by 8 bases, 5 bases remained unmatched. In germline, CDR1 is MNHEY, CDR2 SMNVEV (reference sequence). The length of the CDR3 is 12 residues. DNA of the CDR3: TGTGCCAGCAAAGCACAGGGGTACATTCAGTACTTC. Protein sequence: CASKAQGYIQYF.

This clone turned up a few times. The V call is TRBV6-4, the J call TRBJ2-1; 10 bases match TRBD2. The V and J ends lost 9 bases and 5 bases, in that order; junction bases with no gene match: 4. Germline CDR1 and CDR2: MRHNA and SNTAGT. This CDR3 has 13 residues. CDR3 in DNA: TGTGCCAGTAGGACTAGCGGCAACAATGAGCAGTTCTTC. It codes for CASRTSGNNEQFF.

In DNA, the CDR3 is TGTGCCAGCAGTGAAGGGACAGGGGCGCGGCTGGCCTATGGCTACACCTTC. Its translation: CASSEGTGARLAYGYTF. The chain is built from TRBV6-1 and TRBJ1-2, with 9 bases that match TRBD1. Trimming cost V 1 base and J 4 bases; bases outside gene matches: 10. The CDR3 covers 17 residues. CDR1 MNHNS and CDR2 SASEGT come from the germline V gene.

This clone was detected a few times. The gene calls are TRBV7-2 and TRBJ2-7; D gene unclear. CDR1 is SGHTA, CDR2 FQGNSA, per germline. CDR3 length equals 12 residues. Trimming removed 2 bases from V and 4 bases from J, with 6 bases in between. The CDR3 loop reads CASSLYIYEQYF. In nucleotides, the CDR3 is TGTGCCAGCAGCTTATACATTTACGAGCAGTACTTC.

This chain uses TRBV5-1 with TRBJ2-1, with 7 bases lining up with TRBD2. J was trimmed by 2 bases and V by 2 bases; bases with no gene match: 1. The CDR3 covers 14 residues. Germline CDR1 reads SGHRS; CDR2 reads YFSETQ. CDR3 region: CASSLAGPYNEQFF. The CDR3 bases are TGCGCCAGCAGCTTAGCGGGACCCTACAATGAGCAGTTCTTC.

This sequence joins TRBV30 and TRBJ1-2; D call uncertain. V gave up 2 bases and J gave up 8 bases, with 15 bases separating them. The CDR3 spans 13 residues. Germline loops: CDR1 GTSNPN, CDR2 SVGIG (reference sequence). CDR3 DNA sequence: TGTGCCTGGAGTCAGGCAGGCGGAGGAGGCTACACCTTC. Its translation: CAWSQAGGGGYTF. Supplemented by reference TRBV30 and TRBJ1-2, the full variable domain reads SQTIHQWPATLVQPVGSPLSLECTVEGTSNPNLYWYRQAAGRGLQLLFYSVGIGQISSEVPQNLSASRPQDRQFILSSKKLLLSDSGFYLCAWSQAGGGGYTFGSGTRLTVV.